A single sample gave rise to the 8 T cell receptor beta chains below, sequenced in a study of T cells after yellow fever vaccination. TCRdb analysed the 5' RACE reads with MiXCR anew, one entry per CDR3 protein. This table holds around 610,000 distinct CDR3 sequences, approximately 15% found once. The material was PBMCs, obtained on the day of the yellow fever booster vaccination. Every receptor here comes from a man younger than 40 who received the YFV17D yellow fever vaccine.

This clonotype was counted many times. CDR3 sequence reads: CASSYFNEQFF. The CDR3 region has the DNA TGTGCCAGCAGTTATTTTAATGAGCAGTTCTTC. The chain combines TRBV6-2 or TRBV6-3 with TRBJ2-1; no firm D call. Trimming took off 3 bases at V and 7 bases at J, with 4 bases between the two ends. Germline loops: CDR1 MNHEY, CDR2 SVGEGT. This CDR3 is 11 amino acids long.

This rearrangement joins TRBV21-1 to TRBJ2-1. TRBV21-1 is a documented pseudogene. The length of the CDR3 is 14 residues. The CDR3 reads CASPWTGALNEQFF. The CDR3 DNA sequence: TGTGCCAGCCCTTGGACAGGCGCCCTAAATGAGCAGTTCTTC.

This sequence joins TRBV20-1 and TRBJ2-7, with TRBD1 as a possible D gene (6 bases). Between the trimmed V and J ends, which lost 3 bases and 2 bases, there was a span of 14 bases. The CDR3 is made up of 14 amino acids. Per the germline V gene, CDR1 is DFQATT and CDR2 is SNEGSKA (reference sequence). CDR3 bases: TGCAGTGCTAGGGCACTACAGGGCACCTACGAGCAGTACTTC. Its translation is CSARALQGTYEQYF.

A few counts support this clonotype. This rearrangement joins TRBV4-3 to TRBJ2-5; D is possibly TRBD2 (6 bases). The V end lost 0 bases, the J end lost 5 bases, and 16 bases lay between the germline ends. CDR1 is LGHNA, CDR2 YSLEER, per germline. This CDR3 is 16 amino acids long. Here the CDR3 DNA reads TGCGCCAGCAGCCAAGATCTCGGGGCGGGGATGGAGACCCAGTACTTC. This codes for CASSQDLGAGMETQYF.

This clonotype was found a few times. The chain combines TRBV12-3 or TRBV12-4 with TRBJ2-5, with D possibly matching TRBD2 (5 bases). V was shortened by 7 bases and J by 1 base, with 19 bases between the two germline ends. This CDR3 is built from 16 residues. The CDR3 spells CASTTILLGTQETQYF. The CDR3 DNA is TGTGCCAGCACCACAATTCTACTAGGTACCCAAGAGACCCAGTACTTC.

This clonotype was picked up a small number of times. The V gene is TRBV29-1, the J gene TRBJ2-1; D gene uncertain. Germline-derived CDR1 and CDR2 are SQVTM and ANQGSEA. The length of the CDR3 is 15 residues. Between the trimmed V and J ends, which lost 0 bases and 0 bases, there was a span of 9 bases. Here the CDR3 DNA reads TGCAGCGTTGAAGATCAAAGCGCCTCCTACAATGAGCAGTTCTTC. This gives the protein CSVEDQSASYNEQFF.

The J gene is TRBJ2-2, the V gene TRBV29-1, with a weak D call TRBD2 (5 bases). The germline V gene encodes CDR1 SQVTM and CDR2 ANQGSEA. The CDR3 extends over 12 amino acids. V dropped 4 bases and J dropped 3 bases, with 6 bases sitting between them. The CDR3 DNA reads TGCAGCGTTGTGCGGGACACCGGGGAGCTGTTTTTT. Its translation is CSVVRDTGELFF.

This clonotype was seen many times. The gene calls are TRBV11-2 and TRBJ2-1, with 13 bases matching TRBD2. The CDR3 extends over 15 amino acids. CDR1 and CDR2 (germline): SGHAT, FQNNGV. Trimming removed 5 bases from V and 8 bases from J; junction bases left unmatched: 6. The CDR3 region is CASSPGLAGDDEQFF. The CDR3 nucleotides read TGTGCCAGCAGCCCAGGACTAGCGGGAGATGATGAGCAGTTCTTC.